This TCR beta chain appears in the sequencing data of a study of blood T cells in healthy people across ages (dated by TCRdb to the mid-2010s). Turning to the overall study: In model experiments, template switching captured roughly one uniquely barcoded TCR beta cDNA molecule for every two T cells. The study measured age-related changes in TCR beta repertoire diversity using deep sequencing normalized with unique cDNA molecular identifiers. The donors were split into four age groups: young (average around 17 years), middle-aged (roughly 42), aged (more than 60) and long-lived (more than 80). Donors of different ages were randomly distributed across sequencing lanes to avoid experimental bias. For two donors (one aged 18 to 30 and one aged 80 or older), the study analyzed two additional independent replicas of 1 million unique cDNA reads from the same blood draw.

The library was made by 5' RACE. The sequencer was an Illumina HiSeq 2500. A second 7 to 11 cycle PCR used a sample-barcoded 5' primer and a J-beta primer mix. A unique molecular identifier was introduced onto each TCR beta cDNA molecule by a template-switch 5' adaptor carrying 12 random nucleotides. Each sample yielded at least 3 million CDR3-containing paired-end reads. All of the RNA was converted into first-strand cDNA using the Mint cDNA synthesis kit, with a TRBC-specific oligonucleotide serving as the primer. Following uracil-DNA glycosylase treatment, all cDNA underwent a first 18-cycle PCR with the universal primers M1SS and BC2_uni_R. From the authors' description of their analysis: For normalization, 1 million high-quality reads, each with a distinct molecular identifier, were randomly selected from each sample. Instead of being binned into consensus sequences, reads that shared molecular identifiers were thrown out. CDR3 identification, clonotype clustering and error correction used MiTCR with a Q25 quality threshold and the strictest error-elimination algorithm. Lower-bound total TCR beta diversity was estimated with a nonparametric unseen species model using Euler transformation. Clones were called with MiXCR by TCRdb after fastp trimmed the public reads at Q25, and only in-frame beta chains were retained. Records with the same CDR3 protein are collapsed into one entry carrying the most frequent genes and DNA. The V and J calls were determined by TCRdb, not by the authors. For this sample there are some 370,000 distinct CDR3 sequences; about half appear just once. The ten largest make up over 40% of the sample.

Trimming takes 5 bases off V and 6 bases off J; junction bases not matched to a gene: 4. As encoded in the germline V gene (reference sequence), CDR1 is DFQATT while CDR2 is SNEGSKA. Its CDR3 holds 14 amino acids, cysteine through phenylalanine. The entry retains the CDR3 DNA only, 42 bases that are in frame from base 1. About this clonotype: The target of this receptor is not known. No base quality values were provided; no much bigger clone lies one nucleotide off.

The roughly 39 donors, aged about 6 to 95 years, were systemically healthy Caucasian individuals from Russia. Each donor gave ten milliliters of peripheral blood, collected into EDTA-treated Vacutainer tubes. Ficoll-Paque density-gradient centrifugation was used to isolate PBMCs, with at least 7 million per sample. Total RNA, at least 6 micrograms per sample, was extracted from PBMCs with Trizol reagent. For every donor, an aliquot of PBMCs went through flow cytometry to measure the percentages of naive CD45RAhigh/CD27high T cells. Broader findings and caveats from the paper: Observed TCR beta diversity per million T cells fell roughly linearly with age, and a significant reduction was already apparent by age roughly 40. Because profiling used bulk unsorted PBMCs, naive and antigen-experienced compartments could not be compared conclusively. Compared with the aged group, the long-lived group had more naive CD4+ T cells, fewer expanded clones and increased TCR diversity, suggesting age selection. Donor CMV infection status was unknown, potentially confounding age-related changes in expanded clonotypes. Total diversity estimates from one million sequenced T cells were considered lower bounds and underestimates. A strong correlation was found between observed TCR beta diversity and the percentage of naive T cells measured by flow cytometry.

This TCR came from a man aged 55 to 70 in good health. Sequences were obtained from blood. The chain is encoded by TRBV20-1 joined to TRBJ2-1, with 13 central nucleotides matching TRBD2. The DNA is TGCAGTGCTTGCGGGACTAGCGGGATCAATGAGCAGTTCTTC. It encodes CSACGTSGINEQFF.